The 31 T cell receptor beta chains in this list originate from one sample, sequenced in a study of T cells in Graves' hyperthyroidism and ophthalmopathy. Amplified TCR beta CDR3 regions came from RNA transcripts. Initially, a first-round RT-PCR of the TCR CDR3 employed the HTBI primer set. TCRdb fed the multiplex PCR reads into MiXCR, producing one record per CDR3 protein. The sample includes approximately 700,000 distinct CDR3 sequences, approximately 16% of them seen just once. The sample taken for sequencing was blood. All receptors derive from a man aged 18 to 35 with Graves' hyperthyroidism.

Only a few counts were recorded for this clonotype. The chain uses TRBV7-9 and TRBJ2-1; D is undetermined. V was clipped by 10 bases and J by 1 base, with 20 bases between them. Germline CDR1 and CDR2: SEHNR and FQNEAQ (reference sequence). CDR3 length: 16 residues. The CDR3 region has the DNA TGTGCCAATAGTATTAACCGCACCACTTCCTACAATGAGCAGTTCTTC. Amino acid sequence: CANSINRTTSYNEQFF.

In this sample, this clonotype turned up many times. This chain uses TRBV19 with TRBJ1-5, with TRBD1 matching 9 bases. This CDR3 is 15 amino acids long. Germline loops: CDR1 LNHDA, CDR2 SQIVND (reference sequence). The V gene end was trimmed by 7 bases and the J gene end by 2 bases; junction bases not matched to a gene: 6. The CDR3 here is CASNVQGAGNQPQHF. The CDR3 DNA is TGTGCCAGTAACGTACAGGGGGCTGGCAATCAGCCCCAGCATTTT.

This clonotype appeared many times. The rearrangement links TRBV18 to TRBJ2-5; D possibly corresponds to TRBD1 (5 bases). From germline, CDR1 is KGHSH and CDR2 LQKENI. The CDR3 is 15 amino acids. V was cut by 1 base and J by 4 bases, with 13 bases left in between. CDR3 bases: TGTGCCAGCTCACCACTACCCCAGGGTGGAGAGACCCAGTACTTC. This translates into CASSPLPQGGETQYF.

This chain links TRBV24-1 with TRBJ1-4; D is unclear. The CDR3 loop spans 17 amino acids. Between the trimmed V and J ends, which lost 11 bases and 0 bases, there was a span of 21 bases. Germline V gene sequence: CDR1 KGHDR, CDR2 SFDVKD. CDR3 nucleotides: TGTGCCAAGACACATTGCCCGTTTGTTGCAACTAATGAAAAACTGTTTTTT. It translates to CAKTHCPFVATNEKLFF.

In this sample, this clonotype turned up many times. The V gene is TRBV12-3 or TRBV12-4, the J gene TRBJ1-1; the D is unclear. Deletions cut 1 base from V and 0 bases from J, with 6 bases between. This CDR3 region has 14 residues. Written as DNA, the CDR3 is TGTGCCAGCAGTTTAGGACACATGAACACTGAAGCTTTCTTT. This encodes CASSLGHMNTEAFF.

This clonotype was seen many times. This rearrangement joins TRBV6-1 to TRBJ2-1, with TRBD1 identical over 9 bases. CDR3 length equals 14 residues. With 6 bases clipped from V and 6 bases from J, the junction kept 6 bases outside the gene matches. Germline V CDR1 and CDR2: MNHNS, SASEGT. The CDR3 region has the DNA TGTGCCAGCAGCACTAGGGGACAGGGCAATGAGCAGTTCTTC. This sequence encodes CASSTRGQGNEQFF.

Ten or more counts support this clonotype. The J gene is TRBJ2-2, the V gene TRBV28; D is perhaps TRBD1 (6 bases). Germline CDR1 reads MDHEN; CDR2 reads SYDVKM. CDR3 length: 16 amino acids. Deletions cut 10 bases from V and 2 bases from J, with 20 bases between. The CDR3 is CANSQGTQSNTGELFF. Written as DNA, the CDR3 is TGTGCCAACTCTCAAGGGACACAATCCAACACCGGGGAGCTGTTTTTT. Together with reference TRBV28 and TRBJ2-2, the CDR3 gives the full variable domain: DVKVTQSSRYLVKRTGEKVFLECVQDMDHENMFWYRQDPGLGLRLIYFSYDVKMKEKGDIPEGYSVSREKKERFSLILESASTNQTSMYLCANSQGTQSNTGELFFGEGSRLTVL.

This clonotype turned up a few times. The CDR3, as DNA: TGTGCCAGCAGCCGAGGGTCTGAAGCTTTCTTT. Residues: CASSRGSEAFF. This rearrangement joins TRBV6-1 to TRBJ1-1; D unclear. Germline CDR1 and CDR2: MNHNS and SASEGT. The CDR3 is made up of 11 amino acids. Trimming removed 6 bases at V and 6 bases at J, with 8 bases between.

For this clonotype: A read error is possible here, since a much larger clone lies one base away. This chain links TRBV12-3 or TRBV12-4 with TRBJ1-4, with 10 bases fitting TRBD1. CDR3 size: 13 residues. The CDR3 reads CASSLRDRGKLLF. The CDR3 bases are TGTGCCAGCAGTTTAAGGGACAGGGGAAAACTGCTTTTT.

This clonotype showed up many times. CDR3 region: CAWSRLAGVRNEQFF. The CDR3 DNA follows: TGTGCCTGGAGTAGACTAGCGGGAGTTAGAAATGAGCAGTTCTTC. The chain has TRBV30 and TRBJ2-1; 12 nucleotides agree with TRBD2. Germline CDR1 and CDR2: GTSNPN and SVGIG (reference sequence). V shed 2 bases, J shed 7 bases, and the junction held 6 bases outside the gene matches. The CDR3 contains 15 residues.

V is TRBV7-3 and J is TRBJ2-2, with 14 bases lining up with TRBD2. This CDR3 has 24 residues. Losses at the gene ends were 2 bases for V and 1 base for J; bases not matched to a gene: 21. CDR1 is SGHTA, CDR2 FQGTGA, per germline. The CDR3 nucleotides are TGTGCCAGCAGCTTATCCAGCCCCGGGACTAGCGGGAGTCATCGAGTAAGGAACACCGGGGAGCTGTTTTTT. This translates into CASSLSSPGTSGSHRVRNTGELFF.

The CDR3 sequence is CASSPIGFYEQYF. In nucleotides, the CDR3 is TGTGCCAGCTCACCAATAGGTTTTTACGAGCAGTACTTC. The J gene is TRBJ2-7, the V gene TRBV18; D unclear. This CDR3 contains 13 residues. The germline V gene encodes CDR1 KGHSH and CDR2 LQKENI. Trimming left V 2 bases short and J 4 bases short, with 9 bases between.

A remark on this clonotype: A much larger clone differs by one base, so this may be a read error. Lacking the conserved final phenylalanine or tryptophan, this CDR3 likely reflects a read error. The chain couples TRBV25-1 to TRBJ2-7; tentatively, D is TRBD2 (6 bases). The length of the CDR3 is 13 residues. CDR1 MGHDK and CDR2 SYGVNS come from the germline V gene. The ends were cut back, 7 bases at V and 2 bases at J, with 12 bases in the middle. The CDR3 loop reads CASIGREAYEQYL. In DNA, the CDR3 is TGTGCCAGCATTGGCAGGGAGGCCTACGAGCAGTACCTC.

The sample holds a few counts of this clonotype. The gene calls are TRBV12-3 or TRBV12-4 and TRBJ2-4, with 7 bases aligning to TRBD1. The CDR3 totals 15 residues. The V and J ends lost 5 bases and 4 bases, in that order; junction bases with no gene match: 8. In nucleotides, the CDR3 is TGTGCCAGCAGTGCTGCCGGGACAGATAAAAACATTCAGTACTTC. This translates into CASSAAGTDKNIQYF.

V is TRBV6-6 and J is TRBJ1-5; D remains ambiguous. CDR3 length equals 16 residues. V was clipped by 2 bases and J by 3 bases, with 14 bases between them. Germline CDR1 and CDR2: MNHNY and SVGAGI (reference sequence). The CDR3, as DNA: TGTGCCAGCAGTTACCGGTATGCGGGTTCCAATCAGCCCCAGCATTTT. Residues: CASSYRYAGSNQPQHF.

The table lists this clonotype with a few counts. The V gene is TRBV19, the J gene TRBJ1-2; D might be TRBD1 (6 bases). The germline V gene encodes CDR1 LNHDA and CDR2 SQIVND (reference sequence). Trimming took off 5 bases at V and 1 base at J, with 17 bases between the two ends. The CDR3 is 16 residues long. Here the CDR3 DNA reads TGTGCCAGTAGTCCAGGACAGCCTGCTGTTAACTATGGCTACACCTTC. Translating it yields CASSPGQPAVNYGYTF.

This clonotype was picked up a small number of times. The genes are TRBV20-1 and TRBJ1-2; unclear D gene. V was pared by 3 bases and J by 4 bases, with 9 bases between. Germline values: CDR1 DFQATT, CDR2 SNEGSKA (reference sequence). The CDR3 spans 12 residues. CDR3 DNA: TGCAGTGCTAGGGTCCGCAGCTATGGCTACACCTTC. This translates into CSARVRSYGYTF.

The chain couples TRBV3-1 to TRBJ2-5; 10 bases line up with TRBD2. CDR1 is LGHDT and CDR2 is YNNKEL in the germline V gene (reference sequence). Trimming at V came to 0 bases and at J to 5 bases, leaving 6 bases not matched to a gene. CDR3 length: 16 amino acids. This CDR3 reads CASSQDWASGSETQYF. The CDR3 DNA reads TGTGCCAGCAGCCAAGATTGGGCTAGCGGGAGTGAGACCCAGTACTTC.

This clonotype was counted at least ten times. This chain connects TRBV20-1 to TRBJ2-3; D not resolved. The V gene's germline CDR1 is DFQATT and CDR2 SNEGSKA (reference sequence). Trimming left V 1 base short and J 0 bases short, with 11 bases between. The CDR3 has 15 residues. For the CDR3, the DNA is TGCAGTGCTAGAGTGGGTCGGCCTAGCACAGATACGCAGTATTTT. It codes for CSARVGRPSTDTQYF.

This chain's CDR3 is CASSEGVGSPYGYTF. For the CDR3, the DNA is TGTGCCAGCAGTGAAGGGGTGGGCAGTCCCTATGGCTACACCTTC. The chain uses TRBV2 and TRBJ1-2; D unclear. Germline CDR1 SNHLY, CDR2 FYNNEI. The CDR3 is 15 residues long. V lost 1 base, J lost 4 bases, and 13 bases lay in between.

CDR3 nucleotides: TGTGCCAACGGAAGGGGGATGAACACTGAAGCTTTCTTT. Protein: CANGRGMNTEAFF. The rearrangement links TRBV2 to TRBJ1-1; D may be TRBD1 (6 bases). V gave up 10 bases and J gave up 0 bases, with 12 bases separating them. The CDR3 is made up of 13 amino acids. Germline values: CDR1 SNHLY, CDR2 FYNNEI.

Concerning this clonotype itself: Given a much more abundant clone one base away, this may be a read error. This rearrangement joins TRBV20-1 to TRBJ2-1; D might be TRBD2 (5 bases). CDR3 length equals 14 residues. Looked up from germline, CDR1 is DFQATT and CDR2 is SNEGSKA (reference sequence). The CDR3 here is CSAVLELSCNEQFF. DNA for the CDR3: TGCAGTGCTGTACTAGAGCTCTCCTGCAATGAGCAGTTCTTC.

The V call is TRBV30, the J call TRBJ2-1, with 10 bases aligning to TRBD2. Germline CDR1 reads GTSNPN; CDR2 reads SVGIG (reference sequence). The J segment lost 3 bases and the V segment lost 1 base, leaving 0 bases of the junction unmatched. This CDR3 contains 14 residues. The CDR3 protein is CAWSGLAGYNEQFF. The DNA of the CDR3 is TGTGCCTGGAGTGGACTAGCGGGCTACAATGAGCAGTTCTTC.

The V call is TRBV7-2, the J call TRBJ2-1; 10 nucleotides match TRBD2. The germline V gene encodes CDR1 SGHTA and CDR2 FQGNSA. This CDR3 comprises 24 residues. The junction had 28 bases not matched to a gene; V was cut back by 5 bases and J by 0 bases. The CDR3 bases are TGTGCCAGCAGCCAAGATACGGGGGCTTGGGCTCTAGCGGGAGACATGAGCTCCTACAATGAGCAGTTCTTC. Translation gives CASSQDTGAWALAGDMSSYNEQFF.

The rearrangement joins TRBV19 to TRBJ1-2, with D unresolved. The CDR3 runs to 14 residues. The V end was cut by 4 bases, the J end by 4 bases, with 13 bases between. Germline values: CDR1 LNHDA, CDR2 SQIVND (reference sequence). Here the CDR3 DNA reads TGTGCCAGTAGTAAAGTCGGCAGGTCCTATGGCTACACCTTC. Protein sequence: CASSKVGRSYGYTF.

This clonotype was seen at least ten times. The V gene is TRBV29-1, the J gene TRBJ1-2, with 7 bases lining up with TRBD1. After removal of 5 bases from V and 8 bases from J, the junction contained 14 bases not matched to a gene. Germline-derived CDR1 and CDR2 are SQVTM and ANQGSEA. This CDR3 is 14 amino acids long. CDR3 DNA: TGCAGCGTTAGCGGGAAGAGACAGGGTGGCGGCTACACCTTC. It yields the protein CSVSGKRQGGGYTF. The variable domain in full, with the rest retrieved from reference TRBV29-1 and TRBJ1-2, is SAVISQKPSRDICQRGTSLTIQCQVDSQVTMMFWYRQQPGQSLTLIATANQGSEATYESGFVIDKFPISRPNLTFSTLTVSNMSPEDSSIYLCSVSGKRQGGGYTFGSGTRLTVV.

The table lists this clonotype with many counts. The chain is built from TRBV12-3 or TRBV12-4 and TRBJ2-1; 9 bases line up with TRBD2. The V segment lost 3 bases and the J segment 2 bases; nucleotides outside the gene matches: 5. There are 16 residues in the CDR3. CDR3 protein: CASSFSLAGPYNEQFF. The CDR3 nucleotides are TGTGCCAGCAGTTTCTCCCTAGCGGGACCCTACAATGAGCAGTTCTTC.

This clonotype has ten or more counts. V gene TRBV27 combines with J gene TRBJ2-7; 12 bases map to TRBD2. Trimming at V came to 5 bases and at J to 6 bases, leaving 11 bases not matched to a gene. The CDR3 loop spans 16 amino acids. CDR1 and CDR2 from the germline V gene are MNHEY and SMNVEV (reference sequence). In nucleotides, the CDR3 is TGTGCCAGCAGTCCTCTATCTAGCGGGAGGGCCGCCGAGCAGTACTTC. It translates to CASSPLSSGRAAEQYF.

The rearrangement uses TRBV4-2 and TRBJ1-5, with 7 nucleotides matching TRBD1. CDR3 size: 16 residues. Losses at the gene ends were 1 base for V and 1 base for J; bases not matched to a gene: 4. Per germline, CDR1 LGHNA and CDR2 YNFKEQ. The CDR3 spells CASSQGQGVSNQPQHF. The CDR3 DNA reads TGTGCCAGCAGCCAAGGACAGGGTGTAAGCAATCAGCCCCAGCATTTT.

This clonotype has just a few counts. This chain joins TRBV10-3 and TRBJ2-7; a weak D match, TRBD1 (6 bases). Germline lookup yields CDR1 ENHRY and CDR2 SYGVKD. This CDR3 spans 14 amino acids. The V end was cut by 2 bases, the J end by 2 bases, with 10 bases between. The CDR3 protein is CAISEVKGAYEQYF. The CDR3 coding sequence is TGTGCCATCAGTGAGGTGAAGGGGGCCTACGAGCAGTACTTC.

This clonotype was seen only a few times. This chain links TRBV15 with TRBJ2-5; the D call may be TRBD1 or TRBD2 (5 bases each). The CDR3 spans 14 residues. The germline CDR1 and CDR2 sequences are LNHNV and YYDKDF (reference sequence). V lost 0 bases to trimming and J lost 5 bases, with 10 bases between them. The CDR3 loop is CATSRDGGAETQYF. The CDR3, as DNA: TGTGCCACCAGCAGAGATGGGGGAGCGGAGACCCAGTACTTC.